Below, 18 T cell receptor beta chains from the same sample are listed, as sequenced in a study of T cell repertoires in cytomegalovirus infection. TCRdb redid the calling of the reads with MiXCR, one entry per CDR3 protein. The sample holds a few hundred thousand distinct CDR3 sequences, 40% to 50% seen once. For these TCRs, the target antigens are not known. The source material was cultured PBMCs, sampled from culture after CMV antigen stimulation. These receptors came from a human donor in good health (CMV status not recorded). Some clones in this sample may be carry-over from other donors' samples.

The chain is built from TRBV7-2 and TRBJ1-3, with unresolved D. This CDR3 has 15 residues. V was pared by 5 bases and J by 3 bases, with 14 bases between. Germline CDR1 reads SGHTA; CDR2 reads FQGNSA. The CDR3 here is CASSPPGVGGNTIYF. CDR3 nucleotides: TGTGCCAGCAGCCCCCCGGGTGTAGGTGGAAACACCATATATTTT.

V gene TRBV7-2 combines with J gene TRBJ1-1; TRBD1 might be the D (6 bases). V was cut by 5 bases and J by 4 bases, with 14 bases left in between. Germline assignment: CDR1 SGHTA and CDR2 FQGNSA. This CDR3 region has 14 residues. The CDR3 sequence is CASSIDRITTEAFF. The CDR3 bases are TGTGCCAGCAGCATTGACAGGATAACCACTGAAGCTTTCTTT.

The chain recombines TRBV7-2 with TRBJ1-2, with D perhaps TRBD1 (6 bases). The CDR3 is 12 amino acids. Per the germline V gene, CDR1 is SGHTA and CDR2 is FQGNSA. V was trimmed by 6 bases and J by 8 bases, leaving 13 bases between them. In nucleotides, the CDR3 is TGTGCCAGCAGAGTAACAGGGTACGGCTACACCTTC. Residues: CASRVTGYGYTF.

This clonotype appeared a few times. This chain links TRBV4-1 with TRBJ1-3; the D gene is possibly TRBD1 (5 bases). The germline V gene has CDR1 MGHRA and CDR2 YSYEKL. The CDR3 sequence is 20 residues long. V lost 0 bases, J lost 0 bases, and 21 bases lay in between. The CDR3 loop is CASSQDRVLRVTVSGNTIYF. The CDR3 DNA reads TGCGCCAGCAGCCAAGACAGGGTATTAAGGGTAACCGTCTCTGGAAACACCATATATTTT.

The chain is built from TRBV10-2 and TRBJ1-4; 8 nucleotides agree with TRBD1. CDR3 length equals 13 residues. The V gene's germline CDR1 is WSHSY and CDR2 SAAADI. J lost 3 bases, V lost 8 bases, and 2 bases had no gene match. As DNA, the CDR3 is TGCGCCAGCGGGGGACAGGCTAATGAAAAACTGTTTTTT. Amino acid sequence: CASGGQANEKLFF.

This clonotype was recorded a few times. This chain joins TRBV20-1 and TRBJ2-7; the match to TRBD1 covers 7 bases. J gave up 2 bases and V 7 bases, and 11 bases lay outside the gene matches. Looked up from germline, CDR1 is DFQATT and CDR2 is SNEGSKA (reference sequence). The CDR3 loop spans 14 amino acids. CDR3 sequence reads: CSGHDRASTYEQYF. DNA for the CDR3: TGCAGTGGCCACGACAGGGCCTCTACCTACGAGCAGTACTTC.

This clonotype was counted only a few times. As the CDR3 is not closed by the conserved phenylalanine or tryptophan, this likely results from a read error. No DNA is shown, since the ends of the CDR3 on it are uncertain; the CDR3 is the one TCRdb lists. The chain uses TRBV6-1 and TRBJ1-6. Germline CDR1 is MNHNS and CDR2 is SASEGT. Ends included, the CDR3 has 13 residues. This chain's CDR3 is CASSELGDLLLSV.

This clonotype was detected once. The J gene is TRBJ2-7, the V gene TRBV12-3 or TRBV12-4, with D uncertain. Between the trimmed V and J ends, which lost 4 bases and 5 bases, there was a span of 9 bases. The CDR3 length is 12 residues. CDR3 amino acids: CASSWVTHEQYF. The CDR3 bases are TGTGCCAGCAGTTGGGTCACCCACGAGCAGTACTTC.

This clonotype was observed at least ten times. The rearrangement joins TRBV7-2 to TRBJ2-7; D gene unclear. Trimming took off 1 base at V and 3 bases at J, with 4 bases between the two ends. The CDR3 runs to 12 residues. Germline V CDR1 and CDR2: SGHTA, FQGNSA. Here the CDR3 reads CASSLGRYEQYF. Written as DNA, the CDR3 is TGTGCCAGCAGCTTAGGACGCTACGAGCAGTACTTC.

This chain connects TRBV7-2 to TRBJ2-5; D unclear. The CDR3 runs 13 residues. The V gene's germline CDR1 is SGHTA and CDR2 FQGNSA. V lost 5 bases to trimming and J lost 0 bases, with 7 bases between them. The CDR3 DNA sequence: TGTGCCAGCAGCCACCCGTACCAAGAGACCCAGTACTTC. Its translation: CASSHPYQETQYF. Full variable domain (outside the CDR3, taken from reference TRBV7-2 and TRBJ2-5): GAGVSQSPSNKVTEKGKDVELRCDPISGHTALYWYRQSLGQGLEFLIYFQGNSAPDKSGLPSDRFSAERTGGSVSTLTIQRTQQEDSAVYLCASSHPYQETQYFGPGTRLLVL.

This clonotype occurred a few times. The V gene is TRBV12-3 or TRBV12-4, the J gene TRBJ2-1; TRBD1 aligns across 8 bases. V shed 5 bases and J 3 bases; nucleotides not matched to a gene: 9. The CDR3 is 16 amino acids. In nucleotides, the CDR3 is TGTGCCAGCAGTCAGGGGCAGGGGGCCAACTACAATGAGCAGTTCTTC. Translating it yields CASSQGQGANYNEQFF.

This chain links TRBV19 with TRBJ2-6, with D possibly called TRBD1 or TRBD2 (5 bases each). Germline V CDR1 and CDR2: LNHDA, SQIVND (reference sequence). The V end lost 9 bases, the J end lost 2 bases, and 11 bases lay between the germline ends. This CDR3 has 14 amino acids. CDR3 nucleotides: TGTGCCAGCGGGGAACAGGCTGGGGCCAACGTCCTGACTTTC. Translation: CASGEQAGANVLTF.

The genes are TRBV20-1 and TRBJ2-5; a possible D gene is TRBD2 (5 bases). V lost 3 bases to trimming and J lost 5 bases, with 16 bases between them. Germline CDR1 reads DFQATT; CDR2 reads SNEGSKA (reference sequence). There are 14 residues in the CDR3. The CDR3 DNA follows: TGCAGTGCTAGGGCCGACTCTAGCTTGGAGACCCAGTACTTC. Translation: CSARADSSLETQYF.

This clonotype was observed a handful of times. This chain connects TRBV19 to TRBJ2-7, with 7 bases that match TRBD1. The CDR3 runs 13 residues. Germline V CDR1 and CDR2: LNHDA, SQIVND (reference sequence). J lost 3 bases, V lost 3 bases, and 2 bases had no gene match. This CDR3 is CASSMAGGYEQYF. CDR3 DNA: TGTGCCAGTAGTATGGCAGGGGGCTACGAGCAGTACTTC.

The chain uses TRBV7-9 and TRBJ1-2; D gene ambiguous. Germline CDR1 SEHNR, CDR2 FQNEAQ (reference sequence). The CDR3 extends over 11 amino acids. CDR3 sequence (DNA): TGTTTCAGCGGGGTTACGTATGGCTACACCTTC. This codes for CFSGVTYGYTF.

A few counts support this clonotype. The chain carries TRBV28 and TRBJ2-2; D unclear. Germline V gene lookup returns CDR1 MDHEN and CDR2 SYDVKM. V lost 3 bases to trimming and J lost 3 bases, with 5 bases between them. CDR3 length: 13 amino acids. CDR3 in amino acids: CASSFRDTGELFF. The DNA of the CDR3 is TGTGCCAGCAGTTTTAGGGACACCGGGGAGCTGTTTTTT.

The genes are TRBV12-3 or TRBV12-4 and TRBJ2-2, with unresolved D. The ends were cut back, 4 bases at V and 2 bases at J, with 5 bases in the middle. This CDR3 has 13 amino acids. CDR3 bases: TGTGCCAGCAGTTCGAGAAACACCGGGGAGCTGTTTTTT. Translation: CASSSRNTGELFF.

This clonotype has only a few counts. The chain links TRBV6-1 to TRBJ2-5; TRBD2 might be the D (6 bases). The germline gives CDR1 MNHNS, CDR2 SASEGT. Between the trimmed V and J ends, which lost 5 bases and 5 bases, there was a span of 15 bases. The CDR3 is 14 amino acids. The chain's CDR3 is CASSSGGLRETQYF. The CDR3 nucleotides are TGTGCCAGCAGTTCTGGAGGGCTGAGGGAGACCCAGTACTTC.